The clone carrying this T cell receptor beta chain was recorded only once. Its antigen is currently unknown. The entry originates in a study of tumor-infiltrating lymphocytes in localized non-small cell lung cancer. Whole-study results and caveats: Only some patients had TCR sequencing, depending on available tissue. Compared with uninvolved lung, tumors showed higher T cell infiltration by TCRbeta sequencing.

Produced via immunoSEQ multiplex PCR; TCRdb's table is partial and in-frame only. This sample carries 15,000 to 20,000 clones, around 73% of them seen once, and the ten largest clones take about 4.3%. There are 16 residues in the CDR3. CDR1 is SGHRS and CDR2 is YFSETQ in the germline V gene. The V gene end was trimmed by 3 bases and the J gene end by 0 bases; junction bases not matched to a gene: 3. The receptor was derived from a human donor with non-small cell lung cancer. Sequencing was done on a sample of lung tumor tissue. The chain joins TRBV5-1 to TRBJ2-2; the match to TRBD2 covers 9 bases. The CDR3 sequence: CASSSGLATNTGELFF. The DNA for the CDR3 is TGCGCCAGCAGCTCCGGACTAGCGACGAACACCGGGGAGCTGTTTTTT.